This T cell receptor beta chain comes out of a study of blood T cell repertoires in COVID-19. Across the whole study: Acute and convalescent COVID-19 specimens originated in the United States, Italy and Spain. The cDNA or gDNA used as material had been derived from T cells, B-cell-depleted T cells, or PBMCs.

Original methodology: Amplification of reference gene primers provided the estimated nucleated cell counts. The data were produced by immunoSEQ multiplex PCR, yet TCRdb's version contains in-frame clones alone and is incomplete. The DNA gave D and trimming, while V, J and clone size come from that table. The sample holds some 35,000 clones, around 82% seen once. The V segment lost 3 bases and the J segment 4 bases; nucleotides outside the gene matches: 3. The CDR3 runs to 14 residues. CDR1 and CDR2 from the germline V gene are KGHDR and SFDVKD. This sequence originates from an elderly man with active or convalescent COVID-19. Material for sequencing was peripheral blood. The chain recombines TRBV24-1 with TRBJ1-1; the match to TRBD1 covers 8 bases. Here the CDR3 DNA reads TGTGCCACCAGTGATCACAGGGGGGGCACTGAAGCTTTCTTT. Its protein product is CATSDHRGGTEAFF.